This paragraph covers one T cell receptor (beta chain) sequence. Its antigen is unidentified. The protocol was immunoSEQ multiplex PCR, while the TCRdb copy is restricted to in-frame clones and leaves out a portion. The data show roughly 66,000 clones, with roughly 85% seen just once and roughly 6.3% held by the top ten. Germline CDR1 is SGHTA and CDR2 is FQGNSA. This CDR3 has 15 amino acids. Trimming at V came to 0 bases and at J to 2 bases, leaving 1 base not matched to a gene. Patients were ineligible given autoimmune disease history or systemic immunosuppression. The data were taken from a study of OX40 agonist ivuxolimab in advanced cancers. Study findings and constraints: Averaged across samples, CD8+ T cells carried more expanded clones than CD4+ did. Within 6 weeks, CD4+ and CD8+ blood T cells expanded clonally at 0.1 to 3.0 mg/kg. Not determined was the antigen specificity of the expanded peripheral T cells.

Sequences were derived from CD4+ or CD8+ T cells sorted from blood, sampled in a trial of the OX40 agonist ivuxolimab. The source of this sequence is an adult with an advanced solid tumor such as melanoma, head and neck, liver or kidney cancer. The chain employs TRBV7-2 and TRBJ2-3, with 8 bases aligning to TRBD2. The CDR3 DNA follows: TGTGCCAGCAGCTTAGCCGGGAGGGTCACAGATACGCAGTATTTT. Amino acids: CASSLAGRVTDTQYF.